This TCR beta chain is from a study of OX40 agonist ivuxolimab in advanced cancers. Study-level points and caveats: Averaging showed that CD8+ T cells had more expanded clones than CD4+ did.

Germline CDR1 and CDR2: LNHDA and SQIVND (reference sequence). V gave up 7 bases and J gave up 4 bases; unmatched junction bases: 5. There are 13 residues in the CDR3. Data came from immunoSEQ multiplex PCR; TCRdb stores just in-frame clones and leaves some out. Here the sample spans about 84,000 clones, around 90% being singletons. In its sample, this clone was seen once. The target antigen is unknown. The TCR sequence derives from an adult with an advanced solid tumor such as melanoma, head and neck, liver or kidney cancer. Sequencing used CD4+ or CD8+ T cells sorted from blood, obtained in a trial of the OX40 agonist ivuxolimab. The chain uses TRBV19 and TRBJ2-3; the match to TRBD2 covers 7 bases. The CDR3 loop is CASMGGSADTQYF. CDR3 DNA sequence: TGTGCCAGTATGGGCGGGAGCGCAGATACGCAGTATTTT. The complete variable domain, with remaining parts taken from reference TRBV19 and TRBJ2-3, reads DGGITQSPKYLFRKEGQNVTLSCEQNLNHDAMYWYRQDPGQGLRLIYYSQIVNDFQKGDIAEGYSVSREKKESFPLTVTSAQKNPTAFYLCASMGGSADTQYFGPGTRLTVL.